This is a list of T cell receptor beta chains from one sample in a study of CD8 T cells in Susac syndrome. TCRdb used MiXCR to reprocess the immunoSEQ multiplex PCR reads, holding one entry per CDR3 protein. The table lists just over 150,000 distinct CDR3 sequences, about 94% of them singletons. The specimen was CD8+ T cells from PBMCs. Receptors were obtained from a human donor with multiple sclerosis. The CDR3 runs from the conserved cysteine through the conserved F or W. For some rows the clone size is stated as once, few or many, or as a class when expanded; others skip it.

TRBJ1-2 TRBV9 NA CASSVDVTGARSDGYTF
TRBJ1-2 TRBV29-1 once CSALPGDDYGYTF
TRBJ2-5 TRBV6-5 NA CASSSHLSKQETQYF
TRBJ2-5 TRBV7-2 NA CASSLGASQETQYF
TRBJ2-3 TRBV12-3/TRBV12-4 NA CATTWAGPADTQYF
TRBJ1-1 TRBV29-1 NA CSAHPQGLNTEAFF
TRBJ2-1 TRBV19 NA CASTLGQVYNEQFF
TRBJ2-1 TRBV2 NA CASVVTSGVNEQFF
TRBJ1-1 TRBV7-9 NA CASSLRFKDSHVEAFF
TRBJ2-3 TRBV7-8 NA CASKGGDTQYF
TRBJ2-7 TRBV20-1 NA CSARAQGSYEQYF
TRBJ1-1 TRBV11-2 NA CASSPKGVLDTEAFF
TRBJ1-2 TRBV9 NA CASSLSNHREGYTF
TRBJ1-2 TRBV10-3 NA CAIPGRTGDGYTF
TRBJ1-5 TRBV27 NA CASSSSFSQPQHF
TRBJ2-7 TRBV5-1 NA CASNGRGAYEQYF